This T cell receptor (beta chain) was sequenced for a study of T cell responses to AZD1222 COVID-19 vaccine. Findings of the study overall: Nearly half of spike-specific TCRs reportedly target unmutated variant regions. Seropositivity was recorded at baseline in only 6 or 7 AZD1222 recipients.

With 5 bases removed from V and 1 base from J, the gap between germline ends came to 8 bases. Germline-derived CDR1 and CDR2 are MNHEY and SVGAGI. CDR3 length: 13 residues. Second-dose schedules of about 4 or about 12 weeks were combined. Generated by immunoSEQ multiplex PCR, the TCRdb table keeps only in-frame clones and is missing some. This table has 150,000 to 200,000 clones, under 95% appearing once. As for this clone: Its antigen is still unknown.

V is TRBV6-5 and J is TRBJ1-1, with no clear D. This specimen was peripheral blood, taken 28 days after the second AZD1222 dose. The sequence derives from an adult who received the AZD1222 COVID-19 vaccine. This chain's CDR3 is CASSLTANTEAFF. CDR3 nucleotide sequence: TGTGCCAGCAGTCTGACGGCGAACACTGAAGCTTTCTTT.